This T cell receptor (beta chain) comes out of a study of blood T cell repertoires in COVID-19. Germline CDR1 is SGDLS and CDR2 is YYNGEE. With 0 bases clipped from V and 2 bases from J, the junction kept 7 bases outside the gene matches. The CDR3 runs to 17 residues. The protocol was immunoSEQ multiplex PCR, while the TCRdb copy is restricted to in-frame clones and leaves out a portion. The table shows 15,000 to 20,000 clones, with about four fifths occurring only once. The sequenced sample consisted of peripheral blood. The sequence was obtained from an elderly man with acute or convalescent COVID-19. V usage is TRBV9 and J usage is TRBJ2-2, with TRBD1 identical over 7 bases. CDR3 protein: CASSVDSGTVNTGELFF. The CDR3 DNA sequence: TGTGCCAGCAGCGTAGATTCCGGGACAGTAAACACCGGGGAGCTGTTTTTT. The variable domain in full, completed from reference TRBV9 and TRBJ2-2, reads DSGVTQTPKHLITATGQRVTLRCSPRSGDLSVYWYQQSLDQGLQFLIQYYNGEERAKGNILERFSAQQFPDLHSELNLSSLELGDSALYFCASSVDSGTVNTGELFFGEGSRLTVL.